This record concerns one T cell receptor (beta chain) sequence. Its antigen is as yet unknown. During its preparation, the TCRbeta library received unique molecular identifiers. TCRdb re-called the PCR reads with MiXCR, one entry per CDR3 protein. The sample carries some 460,000 distinct CDR3 sequences, 15% to 20% recorded once. This entry comes from a study of T-cell reconstitution after alpha-beta-depleted transplantation in children. The study, taken as a whole, reports: A year had passed since transplant, and T-cell counts and diversity by then came mostly from newly produced T cells. The study reportedly traced alpha-beta T cells about two months after transplant to several hundred expanded graft clones. Several patients had high TCRbeta diversity at day 60; it came from surviving recipient T cells and thymic progenitors.

The CDR3 runs to 13 residues. V shed 4 bases and J shed 12 bases, with 16 bases lying between them. The germline CDR1 and CDR2 sequences are LGHNA and YSLEER. This sequence originates from a boy under two years old who had a stem cell transplant for Wiskott-Aldrich syndrome, so the T cells may come from the graft donor. Source: PBMCs, mostly from graft donor cells, taken 360 days after TCRalphabeta/CD19-depleted stem cell transplant. The chain couples TRBV4-3 to TRBJ2-1; possibly TRBD2 for D (6 bases). The CDR3 nucleotides read TGCGCCAGCAGCCCCAATAGTTTGGGGGGGCAGTTCTTC. Its protein product is CASSPNSLGGQFF.